Presented here are 23 T cell receptor beta chains from one specimen sequenced in a study of blood T cell repertoires in COVID-19. Libraries were prepared by immunoSEQ multiplex PCR; TCRdb keeps only in-frame clonotypes and omits some of them. The sample lists about 140,000 clones, around 87% occurring once. The specimen sequenced was PBMCs or T cells enriched from blood (not recorded which). These receptors all stem from a man aged 55 to 70 who had recovered from COVID-19.

There are a few counts of this clone. The rearrangement links TRBV11-3 to TRBJ2-7, with D possibly being TRBD2 (6 bases). This CDR3 region has 15 residues. The germline V gene encodes CDR1 SGHNT and CDR2 YENEEA. With 5 bases removed from V and 2 bases from J, the gap between germline ends came to 16 bases. CDR3 DNA: TGTGCCAGCAGCCCCGGGACTCAAATCCCCTACGAGCAGTACTTC. Its translation: CASSPGTQIPYEQYF.

The V and J genes are TRBV5-6 and TRBJ2-2; D is perhaps TRBD2 (5 bases). Germline V gene lookup returns CDR1 SGHDT and CDR2 YYEEEE. The CDR3 covers 14 residues. V was shortened by 6 bases and J by 5 bases, with 14 bases between the two germline ends. The CDR3 DNA sequence: TGTGCCAGCATCTCTCTGGGCGGGACCGGGGAGCTGTTTTTT. Amino acid sequence: CASISLGGTGELFF.

The chain carries TRBV9 and TRBJ2-1; 9 bases fit TRBD2. Germline lookup yields CDR1 SGDLS and CDR2 YYNGEE. The CDR3 loop spans 15 amino acids. J gave up 4 bases and V 4 bases, and 6 bases lay outside the gene matches. The CDR3 DNA follows: TGTGCCAGCAGCCCAGCGGGGGGATTATACAATGAGCAGTTCTTC. Its translation is CASSPAGGLYNEQFF.

The rearrangement uses TRBV11-2 and TRBJ2-3; maybe TRBD1 (6 bases). Germline V gene data show CDR1 as SGHAT and CDR2 as FQNNGV. CDR3 length equals 17 residues. Deletions cut 5 bases from V and 0 bases from J, with 18 bases between. The CDR3 coding sequence is TGTGCCAGCAGCCCCGAGGGGGAGCCAACTAGCACAGATACGCAGTATTTT. It translates to CASSPEGEPTSTDTQYF.

The J gene is TRBJ2-7, the V gene TRBV10-3; a weak D match, TRBD1 (6 bases). The germline gives CDR1 ENHRY, CDR2 SYGVKD. Trimming took 0 bases from V and 0 from J, leaving 9 bases between them. The CDR3 has 15 amino acids. The CDR3 DNA reads TGTGCCATCAGTGAGTCCACAGGGTTCTCCTACGAGCAGTACTTC. Translating it yields CAISESTGFSYEQYF.

This chain uses TRBV30 with TRBJ1-3; D remains ambiguous. Germline V gene data show CDR1 as GTSNPN and CDR2 as SVGIG (reference sequence). Trimming cost V 3 bases and J 4 bases, with 7 bases left between them. The CDR3 runs 12 residues. The CDR3 sequence is CAWSRLGNTIYF. The CDR3 DNA is TGTGCCTGGAGCAGGTTAGGAAACACCATATATTTT.

This clone showed up just once. The genes are TRBV3-1 (or the pseudogene TRBV3-2) and TRBJ1-1; no firm D call. The germline V gene has CDR1 LGHDT and CDR2 YNNKEL (reference sequence). This CDR3 region has 13 residues. V lost 5 bases and J 5 bases, leaving 12 bases between the germline ends. CDR3 sequence (DNA): TGTGCCAGCAGCGCGGTCCGTGGAACTGAAGCTTTCTTT. This gives the protein CASSAVRGTEAFF.

The CDR3 sequence is CASSLPLGGETQYF. For the CDR3, the DNA is TGCGCCAGCAGCTTGCCCTTGGGGGGGGAGACCCAGTACTTC. The chain links TRBV5-1 to TRBJ2-5, with TRBD2 matching 7 bases. CDR3 length: 14 amino acids. Germline assignment: CDR1 SGHRS and CDR2 YFSETQ. V lost 1 base to trimming and J lost 5 bases; unmatched junction nucleotides: 5.

The genes are TRBV14 and TRBJ2-1, with 11 bases matching TRBD2. Germline V gene lookup returns CDR1 SGHDN and CDR2 FVKESK. The V segment lost 4 bases and the J segment 8 bases; nucleotides outside the gene matches: 10. CDR3 length: 16 residues. This chain's CDR3 is CASSRPTSGSGDEQFF. CDR3 bases: TGTGCCAGCAGCCGACCCACTAGCGGGAGCGGGGATGAGCAGTTCTTC. The variable domain in full, completed from reference TRBV14 and TRBJ2-1, reads EAGVTQFPSHSVIEKGQTVTLRCDPISGHDNLYWYRRVMGKEIKFLLHFVKESKQDESGMPNNRFLAERTGGTYSTLKVQPAELEDSGVYFCASSRPTSGSGDEQFFGPGTRLTVL.

This clone was observed a handful of times. The chain carries TRBV4-1 and TRBJ1-6, with 10 positions matching TRBD1. J lost 9 bases, V lost 4 bases, and 3 bases had no gene match. This CDR3 is 14 amino acids long. CDR1 and CDR2 (germline): MGHRA, YSYEKL. CDR3: CASSPGTGVSPLHF. In DNA form, the CDR3 reads TGCGCCAGCAGCCCGGGGACAGGGGTTTCACCCCTCCACTTT.

V is TRBV19 and J is TRBJ2-2; 11 bases agree with TRBD1. The CDR3 loop spans 16 amino acids. Germline assignment: CDR1 LNHDA and CDR2 SQIVND (reference sequence). V trimming: 3 bases; J trimming: 4 bases; junction bases outside the gene matches: 4. Here the CDR3 DNA reads TGTGCCAGTAGTATGGGGACAGGGGGGTTCACCGGGGAGCTGTTTTTT. Protein sequence: CASSMGTGGFTGELFF.

The CDR3 sequence: CAWSLGDSGNTIYF. DNA for the CDR3: TGTGCCTGGTCCCTCGGGGACTCTGGAAACACCATATATTTT. This chain uses TRBV30 with TRBJ1-3; D gene uncertain. Between the trimmed V and J ends, which lost 5 bases and 0 bases, there was a span of 11 bases. The CDR3 is 14 residues long. Germline lookup yields CDR1 GTSNPN and CDR2 SVGIG (reference sequence).

This rearrangement joins TRBV30 to TRBJ1-1, with 8 bases lining up with TRBD1. CDR3 length equals 14 residues. From germline, CDR1 is GTSNPN and CDR2 SVGIG (reference sequence). Losses at the gene ends were 2 bases for V and 9 bases for J; bases not matched to a gene: 11. Written as DNA, the CDR3 is TGTGCCTGGAGTCCTTCTACAGGGGGTAGGAAAGCTTTCTTT. Its protein is CAWSPSTGGRKAFF.

The chain carries TRBV12-3 or TRBV12-4 and TRBJ1-4, with a weak D call TRBD1 (6 bases). The CDR3 loop spans 12 amino acids. Trimming shortened V by 5 bases and J by 15 bases, and 16 bases separated the two germline ends. This chain's CDR3 is CASSENREGMFF. The CDR3 DNA sequence: TGTGCCAGCAGTGAGAACAGGGAGGGAATGTTTTTT.

This clone was picked up one time. This chain links TRBV6-5 with TRBJ2-2, with TRBD2 matching 9 bases. CDR3 length equals 16 residues. With 4 bases clipped from V and 4 bases from J, the junction kept 7 bases outside the gene matches. Germline V gene sequence: CDR1 MNHEY, CDR2 SVGAGI. The CDR3 coding sequence is TGTGCCAGCAGTTTTAGCGGGAGACTGGCCACCGGGGAGCTGTTTTTT. This gives the protein CASSFSGRLATGELFF.

This sequence joins TRBV6-1 and TRBJ2-7, with no clear D. V lost 0 bases and J lost 2, with 11 bases in between. Germline V gene lookup returns CDR1 MNHNS and CDR2 SASEGT. The CDR3 covers 15 residues. The CDR3 loop is CASSEATFLPYEQYF. The CDR3 nucleotides read TGTGCCAGCAGTGAAGCAACTTTTTTGCCCTACGAGCAGTACTTC.

The chain joins TRBV5-1 to TRBJ1-3; D not certain. This CDR3 spans 16 amino acids. Germline values: CDR1 SGHRS, CDR2 YFSETQ. Trimming took 1 base from V and 1 from J, leaving 12 bases between them. The CDR3 DNA reads TGCGCCAGCAGCTTGCTTTCGGCGGGGTCTGGAAACACCATATATTTT. As protein: CASSLLSAGSGNTIYF.

The chain combines TRBV19 with TRBJ2-5; 10 bases fit TRBD2. Germline V gene lookup returns CDR1 LNHDA and CDR2 SQIVND (reference sequence). Trimming at V came to 4 bases and at J to 4 bases, leaving 18 bases not matched to a gene. The CDR3 sequence is 19 residues long. CDR3 sequence reads: CASSTAPSGRGRGRETQYF. The CDR3 coding sequence is TGTGCCAGTAGTACTGCGCCTAGCGGGAGAGGTAGGGGAAGAGAGACCCAGTACTTC.

The rearrangement joins TRBV11-2 to TRBJ2-1; 7 bases fit TRBD1. The J segment lost 7 bases and the V segment lost 1 base, leaving 4 bases of the junction unmatched. Germline V lookup: CDR1 SGHAT, CDR2 FQNNGV. The CDR3 length is 14 residues. CDR3 DNA: TGTGCCAGCAGCTTAGCCCTACAGGGGAATGAGCAGTTCTTC. This codes for CASSLALQGNEQFF.

The CDR3 here is CAWSATTATEAFF. As DNA, the CDR3 is TGTGCCTGGAGTGCCACGACAGCCACTGAAGCTTTCTTT. The genes are TRBV30 and TRBJ1-1, with D perhaps TRBD1 (5 bases). The CDR3 runs to 13 residues. The V and J ends lost 1 base and 4 bases respectively, with 10 bases between them. The germline V gene has CDR1 GTSNPN and CDR2 SVGIG (reference sequence).

This chain links TRBV11-2 with TRBJ2-7, with D possibly TRBD1 on 6 matching bases. This CDR3 is 15 amino acids long. The V gene lost 1 base and the J gene lost 3 bases, with 13 bases spanning the gap. Per the germline V gene, CDR1 is SGHAT and CDR2 is FQNNGV. The CDR3 loop is CASSLVPRTDYEQYF. Written as DNA, the CDR3 is TGTGCCAGCAGCTTAGTTCCCCGGACAGACTACGAGCAGTACTTC.

The CDR3 is CASSGAGRETQYF. Written as DNA, the CDR3 is TGTGCCAGCAGTGGGGCAGGCCGAGAGACCCAGTACTTC. This chain uses TRBV2 with TRBJ2-5; D not certain. Trimming stripped 4 bases from V and 4 bases from J, with 10 bases between. The length of the CDR3 is 13 residues. Germline-derived CDR1 and CDR2 are SNHLY and FYNNEI.

The chain couples TRBV5-5 to TRBJ2-2; tentative D call: TRBD2 (5 bases). CDR3 length equals 14 residues. The germline V and J ends were trimmed by 1 base and 4 bases, with 8 bases remaining between them. In germline, CDR1 is SGHKS, CDR2 YYEKEE (reference sequence). CDR3 DNA sequence: TGTGCCAGCAGCTTGCTGGCGGGCACCGGGGAGCTGTTTTTT. Translation: CASSLLAGTGELFF.